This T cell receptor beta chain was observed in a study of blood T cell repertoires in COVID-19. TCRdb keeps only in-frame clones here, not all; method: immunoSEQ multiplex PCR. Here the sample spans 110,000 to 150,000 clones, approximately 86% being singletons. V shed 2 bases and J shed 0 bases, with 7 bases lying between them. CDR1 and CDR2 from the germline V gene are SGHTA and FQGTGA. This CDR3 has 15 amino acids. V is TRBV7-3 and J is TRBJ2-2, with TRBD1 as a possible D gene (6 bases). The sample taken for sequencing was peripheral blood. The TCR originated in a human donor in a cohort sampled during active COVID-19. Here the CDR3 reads CASSLDRPNTGELFF. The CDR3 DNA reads TGTGCCAGCAGCTTAGACAGGCCGAACACCGGGGAGCTGTTTTTT.